This T cell receptor (beta chain) was identified during a study of spatial heterogeneity in lung cancer. Described time point: sample taken at primary tumor resection. V was clipped by 4 bases and J by 5 bases; unmatched bases: 1. This CDR3 region has 14 residues. From germline, CDR1 is SQVTM and CDR2 ANQGSEA. This clonotype showed up just a few times. TCRdb processed the 5' RACE reads anew with MiXCR; each CDR3 protein has one entry. The table includes about 38,000 distinct CDR3 sequences, around 7% detected once. Sequenced material: PBMCs, taken at surgery. The receptor's source is a male donor with early-stage non-small cell lung cancer. The chain couples TRBV29-1 to TRBJ2-1; 14 bases agree with TRBD2. CDR3 region: CSVGTSGGHNEQFF. In nucleotides, the CDR3 is TGCAGCGTTGGGACTAGCGGGGGGCACAATGAGCAGTTCTTC.